This T cell receptor (beta chain) was identified during a study of blood T cells in healthy people across ages. Findings and caveats of the study: While age rose, TCR beta diversity per million T cells dropped in a roughly linear way.

Sample-barcoded 5' priming and a J-beta primer mix drove a second PCR of about 6 to 12 cycles. Using its own MiXCR run on the 5' RACE reads, TCRdb lists one record per CDR3 protein. The repertoire holds hundreds of thousands of distinct CDR3 sequences, around 28% seen once, with 15% to 20% in the top ten. Many counts were recorded for this clonotype. Its target is unknown. The sample was blood. The sequence was obtained from a woman over 75 in good health.

The CDR3 sequence: CASSLGQGDNSPLHF. DNA for the CDR3: TGTGCCAGCAGCTTAGGACAGGGTGATAATTCACCCCTCCACTTT. The chain has TRBV7-2 and TRBJ1-6; 7 positions match TRBD1. CDR1 and CDR2 (germline): SGHTA, FQGNSA. The CDR3 contains 15 residues. With V trimmed by 1 base and J by 5 bases, 2 bases remained unmatched.